This T cell receptor (beta chain) was retrieved from a study of blood T cell repertoires in COVID-19. The table came from immunoSEQ multiplex PCR; TCRdb's copy has only in-frame clones and leaves some out. The sample includes about 52,000 clones, approximately 82% of them seen just once. The TCR originated in an older man with active COVID-19. The specimen was peripheral blood.

The CDR3 reads CASTSSGQAISGNTIYF. For the CDR3, the DNA is TGTGCCAGTACATCATCGGGACAGGCGATCTCTGGAAACACCATATATTTT. This chain joins TRBV19 and TRBJ1-3, with 8 positions matching TRBD1. J lost 0 bases, V lost 7 bases, and 11 bases had no gene match. The CDR3 is 17 amino acids. Germline CDR1 is LNHDA and CDR2 is SQIVND (reference sequence).